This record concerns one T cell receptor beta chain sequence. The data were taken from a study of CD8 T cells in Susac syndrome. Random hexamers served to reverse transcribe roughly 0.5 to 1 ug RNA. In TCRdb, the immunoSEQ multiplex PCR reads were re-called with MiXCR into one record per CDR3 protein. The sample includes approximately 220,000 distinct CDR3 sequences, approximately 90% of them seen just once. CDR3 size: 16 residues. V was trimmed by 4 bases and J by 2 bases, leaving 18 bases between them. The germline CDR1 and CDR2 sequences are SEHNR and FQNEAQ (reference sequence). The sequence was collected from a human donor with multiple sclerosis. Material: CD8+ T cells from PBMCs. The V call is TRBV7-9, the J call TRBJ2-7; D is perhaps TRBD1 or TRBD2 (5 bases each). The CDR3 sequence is CASSSGTEDGTYEQYF. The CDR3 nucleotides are TGTGCCAGCAGCTCCGGGACGGAAGATGGAACCTACGAGCAGTACTTC. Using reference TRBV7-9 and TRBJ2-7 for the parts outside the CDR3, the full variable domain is DTGVSQNPRHKITKRGQNVTFRCDPISEHNRLYWYRQTLGQGPEFLTYFQNEAQLEKSRLLSDRFSAERPKGSFSTLEIQRTEQGDSAMYLCASSSGTEDGTYEQYFGPGTRLTVT.